This TCR beta chain was found in a study of CD8 T cells in ankylosing spondylitis. This CDR3 region has 13 residues. V was cut by 7 bases and J by 7 bases, with 19 bases left in between. Germline V gives CDR1 SQVTM, CDR2 ANQGSEA. TCRdb called the 5' RACE reads again in MiXCR, with one record for every CDR3 protein. Among just over 150,000 distinct CDR3 sequences listed, about a sixth were seen once. This clonotype was picked up many times. The TCR comes from a male donor with ankylosing spondylitis or in good health (not recorded which). Sequencing was performed on blood, either unsorted or a sorted T cell fraction (not recorded which). The chain uses TRBV29-1 and TRBJ1-2; possible D gene TRBD1, 5 bases. The CDR3 DNA is TGCAGCGCCCAAATGCCAGGGTCGGGTGGCTACACCTTC. This encodes CSAQMPGSGGYTF.